This TCR beta chain was sequenced during a study of blood T cells in healthy people across ages (dated by TCRdb to 2014 to 2015). In the study overall: In model experiments, template switching captured roughly one uniquely barcoded TCR beta cDNA molecule for every two T cells. Age-related changes in TCR beta repertoire diversity were measured in the study by deep sequencing normalized with unique cDNA molecular identifiers. Four age groups were formed from the donors: young (average approximately 15 years), middle-aged (around 37), aged (roughly 59) and long-lived (more than 75). To avoid experimental bias, donors of different ages were spread randomly across the sequencing lanes. For two donors (one aged 18 to 30 and one aged 80 or older), the study analyzed two additional independent replicas of 1 million unique cDNA reads from the same blood draw. Results and caveats for the whole study, not just this receptor: Observed TCR beta diversity correlated strongly with the percentage of naive T cells measured by flow cytometry. Compared with the aged group, the long-lived group had more naive CD4+ T cells, fewer expanded clones and increased TCR diversity, a pattern suggesting age selection. The CMV infection status of donors was not known, potentially confounding age-related changes in expanded clonotypes. As age increased, observed TCR beta diversity per million T cells dropped in a roughly linear way, and a significant reduction was already evident by age 40. Bulk unsorted PBMC profiling prevented conclusive comparison of naive and antigen-experienced compartments. Total diversity estimates from one million sequenced T cells were considered lower bounds and underestimates.

Concerning this clonotype: What antigen it recognizes has not been identified. Base qualities are not provided; no much larger clone lies one nucleotide away.

The library was built by means of 5' RACE. The instrument was an Illumina HiSeq 2500. The second PCR ran for about 7 to 11 cycles and used a J-beta primer mix along with a sample-barcoded 5' primer. Each TCR beta cDNA molecule received a unique molecular identifier from a template-switch 5' adaptor carrying 12 random nucleotides. At least 3 million CDR3-containing paired-end reads were obtained from each sample. The Mint cDNA synthesis kit, primed by a TRBC-specific oligonucleotide, was used to synthesize first-strand cDNA from all RNA. Following uracil-DNA glycosylase treatment, all cDNA underwent a first 18-cycle PCR with the universal primers M1SS and BC2_uni_R. The paper's processing steps were these. Normalization of each sample was performed by random selection of 1 million high-quality reads, each carrying a distinct molecular identifier. Instead of being binned into consensus sequences, reads with shared molecular identifiers were discarded. MiTCR, run with a Q25 quality threshold and the strictest error-elimination algorithm, handled CDR3 identification, clonotype clustering and error correction. A nonparametric unseen species model with Euler transformation was used to estimate a lower bound on total TCR beta diversity. The public sequencing data were trimmed at Q25 with fastp and processed into clonotypes with MiXCR by TCRdb, which kept only in-frame beta chains. CDR3 protein duplicates are merged, each entry listing the most common genes and DNA. The authors' filters were not applied to this entry. For this sample the table gives approximately 940,000 distinct CDR3 sequences, of which around 48% were detected only once. The ten most abundant clones make up 13% of the sample.

Systemically healthy Caucasian individuals from Russia, about 38 in total and aged roughly 6 to 100 years, were included as donors. Around 10 milliliters of peripheral blood were collected from each donor into EDTA-treated Vacutainer tubes. Ficoll-Paque density-gradient centrifugation was used to isolate PBMCs, with at least 7 million per sample. Trizol reagent was used to extract total RNA from the PBMCs, yielding at least 6 micrograms per sample. For every donor, flow cytometry on a PBMC aliquot measured the percentage of naive CD45RAhigh/CD27high T cells. CDR3 length: 15 amino acids, cysteine to phenylalanine. Only CDR3 DNA remains: 45 bases, in frame from the first base.

The receptor was isolated from a man aged 25-45 years in good health. Sequencing was performed on blood. The chain was built from TRBV12-3 or TRBV12-4 and TRBJ2-7, with no reliable assignment of the D segment. The last part of the DNA fits TRBJ2-5 better; the J call may be wrong. The sequenced DNA: TGTGCCAGCAGTCAACCTGGCTTCCTCACAGAGACCCAGTACTTC. Its translation is CASSQPGFLTETQYF.